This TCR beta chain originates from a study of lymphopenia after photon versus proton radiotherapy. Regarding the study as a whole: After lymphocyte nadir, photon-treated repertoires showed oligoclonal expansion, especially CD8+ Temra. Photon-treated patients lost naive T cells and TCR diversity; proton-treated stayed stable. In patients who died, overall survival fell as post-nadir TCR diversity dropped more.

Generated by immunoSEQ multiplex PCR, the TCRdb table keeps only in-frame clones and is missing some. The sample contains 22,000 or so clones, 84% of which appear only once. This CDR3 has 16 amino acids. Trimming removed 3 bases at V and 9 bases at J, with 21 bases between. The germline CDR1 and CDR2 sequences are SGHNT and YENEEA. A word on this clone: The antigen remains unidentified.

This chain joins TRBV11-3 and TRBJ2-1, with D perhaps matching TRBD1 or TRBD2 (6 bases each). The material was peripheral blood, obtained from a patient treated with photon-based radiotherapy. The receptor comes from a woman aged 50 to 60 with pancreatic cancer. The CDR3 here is CASSFLSDTGGGEQFF. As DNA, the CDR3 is TGTGCCAGCAGCTTTTTATCGGACACAGGAGGGGGTGAGCAGTTCTTC.